The TCR beta chain described here comes from a study of OX40 agonist ivuxolimab in advanced cancers. Broadly, across the study: Ivuxolimab was a fully human IgG2 agonistic monoclonal antibody targeting the costimulatory receptor OX40 (CD134). Peripheral TCRbeta sequencing aimed to test whether ivuxolimab altered TCR sequence diversity and caused clonal T-cell expansion. Prior anti-PD-1, anti-PD-L1 or anti-CTLA-4 therapy was permitted, and approximately 40% of dose-escalation patients had received checkpoint inhibitors. Of the approximately 53 patients in dose escalation, about 20 had hepatocellular carcinoma, around 15 had melanoma, 9 had renal cell carcinoma and 9 had head and neck cancer. Intravenous ivuxolimab was administered to patients every 2 weeks at six dose levels: 0.01, 0.1, 0.3, 1.5, 3 and 10 mg/kg. The paper covers the monotherapy dose-escalation part of the phase I ivuxolimab trial, which included N of about 56 patients. The dose-escalation cohort was 82.7% male with a mean age of about 65 years, ranging from roughly 20 to 80. Partial responses were achieved by three dose-escalation patients, of whom one had hepatocellular carcinoma and two had cutaneous melanoma.

The count of this clone is one. No cognate antigen has been identified for it. No much larger clone exists at a distance of one base, and base qualities are not known. Overall results and qualifications from the work: Clonal expansion of both CD4+ and CD8+ blood T cells was observed from baseline to week 6 at doses 0.1 to 3.0 mg/kg. Low levels of normalized T-cell clonal expansion were also shown by some nonresponding patients. After ivuxolimab, expanded clones were on average more numerous among CD8+ T cells than among CD4+ T cells. In the 0.1-3.0 mg/kg groups, partial responders were among the patients with the lowest normalized peripheral clonal expansion, particularly in CD8+ T cells. The antigen specificity of the clonally expanded peripheral T cells was not determined.

The V end loses 4 bases and the J end loses 4 bases, and a stretch of 10 bases separates them. CDR1 SNHLY and CDR2 FYNNEI were looked up in the germline V gene. The CDR3 numbers 13 residues from cysteine through phenylalanine. Of all the DNA, just the CDR3 is kept, 39 bases in frame from base 1. The trial excluded patients who had a history of autoimmune disease or who were on systemic immunosuppression. Peripheral blood for TCR sequencing was collected from all dose cohorts at baseline, on cycle 4 day 1, and on cycle 7 day 1. Samples were obtained from an open-label, multicenter, first-in-human phase I dose-escalation trial of ivuxolimab. The trial enrolled adults with locally advanced or metastatic head and neck squamous cell, hepatocellular, melanoma or renal cell carcinoma. Before TCR sequencing, CD4+ T cells and CD8+ T cells from peripheral blood were sorted into separate populations. Genomic DNA was extracted from sorted cells for sequencing of the TCRbeta CDR3 region. The immunoSEQ Assay was used to sequence the TCRbeta CDR3 regions. The immuneACCESS repertoire file appears here via TCRdb, limited to in-frame rearrangements. These files lack a portion of the clones; in checked studies, under half of the deficit traces to unresolved V genes, and the cause of the others is not known. In this sample the table shows some 42,000 clones, about 86% of which occur a single time. The ten most abundant clones make up roughly a fifth of the sample.

This sequence uses TRBV2 and TRBJ1-1, with a tentative D gene TRBD1 over 5 matching bases. This receptor was taken from an adult with an advanced solid tumor such as melanoma, head and neck, liver or kidney cancer. The specimen comprised CD4+ or CD8+ T cells sorted from blood, sampled in a trial of the OX40 agonist ivuxolimab. The CDR3 region: CASSVGDTTEAFF. The DNA sequence is as follows: TGTGCCAGCAGTGTAGGGGATACCACTGAAGCTTTCTTT.